The clone carrying this T cell receptor beta chain was seen ten or more times. This sample is part of a study of T cells in Graves' hyperthyroidism and ophthalmopathy. The CDR3 length is 12 residues. Per germline, CDR1 SGHRS and CDR2 YFSETQ. V was pared by 5 bases and J by 2 bases, with 8 bases between. Patients aged 18 to 65 had newly diagnosed hyperthyroidism that had lasted under 2 months. The study left out patients who had uncontrolled infection, other autoimmune disease, pregnancy or lactation. The authors took PBMCs from roughly 9.5 ml fresh peripheral blood. Amplification of TCR beta CDR3 regions was performed using RNA transcripts as template. The HTBI primer set was used in a first-round RT-PCR of the TCR CDR3. In TCRdb, the multiplex PCR reads were re-called with MiXCR into one record per CDR3 protein. The sample records about 550,000 distinct CDR3 sequences, less than 25% being singletons.

The chain couples TRBV5-1 to TRBJ2-7; D gene uncertain. The clonotype comes from a man between 18 and 29 years old with Graves' hyperthyroidism. The sample taken for sequencing was blood. CDR3 protein: CASSREPYEQYF. CDR3 nucleotides: TGCGCCAGCAGTCGAGAACCCTACGAGCAGTACTTC. The entire variable domain, with the rest obtained from reference TRBV5-1 and TRBJ2-7, is as follows: KAGVTQTPRYLIKTRGQQVTLSCSPISGHRSVSWYQQTPGQGLQFLFEYFSETQRNKGNFPGRFSGRQFSNSRSEMNVSTLELGDSALYLCASSREPYEQYFGPGTRLTVT.